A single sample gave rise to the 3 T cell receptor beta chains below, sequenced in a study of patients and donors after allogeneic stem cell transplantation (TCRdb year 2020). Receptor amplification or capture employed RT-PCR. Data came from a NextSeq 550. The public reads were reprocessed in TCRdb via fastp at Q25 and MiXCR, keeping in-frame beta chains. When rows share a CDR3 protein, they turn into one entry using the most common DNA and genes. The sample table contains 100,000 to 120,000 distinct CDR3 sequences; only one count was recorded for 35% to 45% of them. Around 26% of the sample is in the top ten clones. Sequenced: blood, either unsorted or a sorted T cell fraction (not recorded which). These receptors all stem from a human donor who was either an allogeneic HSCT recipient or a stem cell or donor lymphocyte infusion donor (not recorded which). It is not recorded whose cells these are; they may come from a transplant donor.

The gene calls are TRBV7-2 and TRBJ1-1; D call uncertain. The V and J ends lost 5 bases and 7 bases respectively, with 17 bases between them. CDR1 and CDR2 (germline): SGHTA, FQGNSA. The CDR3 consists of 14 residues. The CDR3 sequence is CASSVPGKGHEAFF. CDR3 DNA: TGTGCCAGCAGCGTCCCCGGCAAGGGCCATGAAGCTTTCTTT. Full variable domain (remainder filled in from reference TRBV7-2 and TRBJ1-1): GAGVSQSPSNKVTEKGKDVELRCDPISGHTALYWYRQSLGQGLEFLIYFQGNSAPDKSGLPSDRFSAERTGGSVSTLTIQRTQQEDSAVYLCASSVPGKGHEAFFGQGTRLTVV.

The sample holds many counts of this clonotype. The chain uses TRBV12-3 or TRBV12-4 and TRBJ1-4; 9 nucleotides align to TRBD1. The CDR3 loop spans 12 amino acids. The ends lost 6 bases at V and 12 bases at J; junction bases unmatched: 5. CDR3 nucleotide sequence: TGTGCCAGCAGGGGATGGACAGGGGAACTGTTTTTT. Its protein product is CASRGWTGELFF.

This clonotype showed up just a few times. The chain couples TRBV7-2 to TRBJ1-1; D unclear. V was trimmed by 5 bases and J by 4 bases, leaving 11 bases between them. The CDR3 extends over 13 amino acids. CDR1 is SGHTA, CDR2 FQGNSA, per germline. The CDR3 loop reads CASSQNRVTEAFF. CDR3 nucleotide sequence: TGTGCCAGCAGCCAGAATAGGGTCACTGAAGCTTTCTTT.